This is a list of T cell receptor beta chains from one sample in a study of cytomegalovirus exposure and HLA in healthy donors. Generated by immunoSEQ multiplex PCR, the TCRdb table keeps only in-frame clones and is missing some. The repertoire holds 150,000 to 200,000 clones, with 86% as singletons. Input material: PBMCs. The receptor source for this set is a woman younger than 30 in good health and CMV-seronegative. Both conserved end residues are part of each CDR3. D genes are given only for firm matches. Size is stated for part of the rows, as once, few or many counts, or as a class when the clone is expanded.

clone_size	d_call	v_call	j_call	cdr3_nt	cdr3_aa
few	TRBD1	TRBV7-2	TRBJ1-6	TGTGCCAGCAGCCCGAACCCGGGACAGAATAATTCACCCCTCCACTTT	CASSPNPGQNNSPLHF
.	.	TRBV5-1	TRBJ1-5	TGCGCCAGCAGCCCGTACGGGGGTAATCAGCCCCAGCATTTT	CASSPYGGNQPQHF
.	.	TRBV4-2	TRBJ2-3	TGTGCCAGCAGCCAAGGCTTGTTGATTTCGGACTGGACTGGCACAGATACGCAGTATTTT	CASSQGLLISDWTGTDTQYF
.	TRBD2	TRBV6-4	TRBJ2-3	TGTGCCAGCAGTGACTCGCGGGGGGGCACAGATACGCAGTATTTT	CASSDSRGGTDTQYF
.	.	TRBV28	TRBJ1-2	TGTGCCAGCAGTTTAGCGGGGGGAAGGGATAGGTACTATGGCTACACCTTC	CASSLAGGRDRYYGYTF
.	.	TRBV21-1	TRBJ2-1	TGTGCCATACGAACAGGACATGGGACTAGCGGGAGGGCGATTTACAATGAGCAGTTCTTC	CAIRTGHGTSGRAIYNEQFF
.	.	TRBV5-6	TRBJ1-4	TGTGCCAGCAGCGAAGACAGGAACTTTGAAAAACTGTTTTTT	CASSEDRNFEKLFF
.	TRBD1	TRBV10-3	TRBJ2-7	TGTGCCATCAGTGAGCCTACGGACAGGGCCTACGAGCAGTACTTC	CAISEPTDRAYEQYF
few	.	TRBV15	TRBJ1-5	TGTGCCACCAGCAGAGGCGCAAGAGGACAGATTGGAAATCAGCCCCAGCATTTT	CATSRGARGQIGNQPQHF
.	TRBD1	TRBV30	TRBJ1-4	TGTGCCTGGACAGGGGGTAATGAAAAACTGTTTTTT	CAWTGGNEKLFF
.	.	TRBV18	TRBJ1-3	TGTGCCAGCTCACCACCCGGTGGAAACACCATATATTTT	CASSPPGGNTIYF
.	.	TRBV19	TRBJ1-1	TGTGCCAGTAGTATATATACCGGGGAAGCTTTCTTT	CASSIYTGEAFF
.	TRBD1	TRBV7-9	TRBJ1-4	TGTGCCAGCAGCCAAGACCAAGGACAGGGAAAACTGTTTTTT	CASSQDQGQGKLFF
.	.	TRBV27	TRBJ2-3	TGTGCCAGCAGCGGATCCAGACTCCCCCGCACAGATACGCAGTATTTT	CASSGSRLPRTDTQYF
once	.	TRBV6-1	TRBJ2-7	TGTGCCAGCAGGCCCGGGACATCCTCCTACGAGCAGTACTTC	CASRPGTSSYEQYF
.	TRBD1	TRBV2	TRBJ2-2	TGTGCCAGCAGTGTTTTTCTTATCGGACAGGCGGTCAACACCGGGGAGCTGTTTTTT	CASSVFLIGQAVNTGELFF
.	.	TRBV25-1	TRBJ1-1	TGTGCCAGCAGGGAAGCAGGGATTCGGAACACTGAAGCTTTCTTT	CASREAGIRNTEAFF
once	TRBD2	TRBV7-8	TRBJ2-3	TGTGCCATCTCATTCAGCGGGGGCCTCACAGATACGCAGTATTTT	CAISFSGGLTDTQYF
.	TRBD2	TRBV5-6	TRBJ2-1	TGTGCCAGCAGCTGGGAGGGCGGGATAGGCAATGAGCAGTTCTTC	CASSWEGGIGNEQFF
.	TRBD1	TRBV5-1	TRBJ2-2	TGCGCCAGCAGCCGGGACAGGGGGTCCGGGGAGCTGTTTTTT	CASSRDRGSGELFF
.	.	TRBV7-2	TRBJ2-1	TGTGCCAGCAGCTTATTGTCCGGCAGGGTAGGGTTCTTC	CASSLLSGRVGFF
.	TRBD1	TRBV29-1	TRBJ2-7	TGCAGCGTTGAAAGTGACAGGGGTTACGAGCAGTACTTC	CSVESDRGYEQYF
.	.	TRBV21-1	TRBJ1-2	TGTGCCAGCAGCAAAGATTACCGGGGACTGTGCAGAACCTATGGCTACACCTTC	CASSKDYRGLCRTYGYTF
.	TRBD1	TRBV4-2	TRBJ2-3	TGTGCCAGCAGCCAAGAGTCTGGACAGGGAGGAGATACGCAGTATTTT	CASSQESGQGGDTQYF
few	.	TRBV29-1	TRBJ1-1	TGCAGCGTTACCGCCGCTAGGGACTGGAACACTGAAGCTTTCTTT	CSVTAARDWNTEAFF
.	.	TRBV14	TRBJ1-2	TGTGCCAGCAGCCGGGCGGGATTCTACACCTTC	CASSRAGFYTF
.	TRBD1	TRBV29-1	TRBJ1-2	TGCAGCGTTGAAGTAGGGGGACAGGGGTACGGCTACACCTTC	CSVEVGGQGYGYTF
.	TRBD2	TRBV2	TRBJ2-1	TGTGCCAGCAGTGAACGGGCTAGCGGACTGGGGACCGAGCAGTTCTTC	CASSERASGLGTEQFF
.	TRBD1	TRBV10-3	TRBJ2-2	TGTGCCATCAGACAGGGGCATACCGGGGAGCTGTTTTTT	CAIRQGHTGELFF
once	TRBD2	TRBV5-1	TRBJ2-3	TGCGCCAGCAGCTGGTGGGCGAGCGGGGGGGCCACAGATACGCAGTATTTT	CASSWWASGGATDTQYF
.	.	TRBV2	TRBJ2-1	TGTGCCAGCAGCGCTACTAGATCGGCCAATGAGCAGTTCTTC	CASSATRSANEQFF
.	TRBD2	TRBV15	TRBJ2-3	TGTGCCGCGGGGACTAGTTTATTCACAGATACGCAGTATTTT	CAAGTSLFTDTQYF
once	TRBD1	TRBV6-6	TRBJ1-1	TGTGCCAGCAGTTCCCCGGGACAGGAAGCTTTCTTT	CASSSPGQEAFF
few	TRBD1	TRBV19	TRBJ1-2	TGTGCCAGTAGTATAGGGACAGGGGACGGCTACACCTTC	CASSIGTGDGYTF
.	.	TRBV6-6	TRBJ2-7	TGTGCCAGCAGTTCCCGGGTCGGGACTGCAGGCTACGAGCAGTACTTC	CASSSRVGTAGYEQYF
.	TRBD1	TRBV6-5	TRBJ1-4	TGTGCCATCGGGGACAGTCCTAATGAAAAACTGTTTTTT	CAIGDSPNEKLFF
.	TRBD1	TRBV6-1	TRBJ1-1	TGTGCCAGCAGTGAGGCAGGGGGAGCTTTCTTT	CASSEAGGAFF
.	.	TRBV7-9	TRBJ1-1	TGTGCCAGCAGCTTAACCCAGGCAGGGGTCTTGGTTGGTGAAGCTTTCTTT	CASSLTQAGVLVGEAFF
.	.	TRBV5-1	TRBJ2-3	TGCGCCAGCAGGGTGGCCTCTAGCACAGATACGCAGTATTTT	CASRVASSTDTQYF
.	.	TRBV19	TRBJ2-5	TGTGCCAGTAGTATTTGGGGGGACTACCAAGAGACCCAGTACTTC	CASSIWGDYQETQYF
.	.	TRBV7-9	TRBJ2-2	TGTGCCAGCAGCTTAGTAGGGGGCACCGGGGAGCTGTTTTTT	CASSLVGGTGELFF
.	.	TRBV9	TRBJ2-7	TGTGCCAGCAGCGTAGACGAGGGAATGAGGACCTACGAGCAGTACTTC	CASSVDEGMRTYEQYF
.	.	TRBV11-3	TRBJ2-3	TGTGCCAGCAGCCTGTCGAGTGATACGCAGTATTTT	CASSLSSDTQYF
.	.	TRBV19	TRBJ2-5	TGTGCCAGTAGTATGAGGACAGCTCAAGAGACCCAGTACTTC	CASSMRTAQETQYF
.	.	TRBV9	TRBJ2-2	TGTGCCAGCAGCCCCCCGGGACTCAGAACCGGGGAGCTGTTTTTT	CASSPPGLRTGELFF
.	.	TRBV21-1	TRBJ1-1	TGTGCCAGCAGCAAAGTCAAGGGGGCTACTGAAGCTTTCTTT	CASSKVKGATEAFF
.	.	TRBV5-4	TRBJ1-1	TGTGCCAGCAGCTTTTTTAACAGGGCTGAAGCTTTCTTT	CASSFFNRAEAFF
.	TRBD1	TRBV5-5	TRBJ2-7	TGTGCCAGCAGCTTGGAGGGACAGGGACCTTCCGAGCAGTACTTC	CASSLEGQGPSEQYF
.	TRBD2	TRBV5-6	TRBJ2-3	TGTGCCAGCAGCCACGGGACTAGCGATACAGATACGCAGTATTTT	CASSHGTSDTDTQYF
.	.	TRBV30	TRBJ1-1	TGTGCCTGGAGTCCATCCAAATTGTTGGGGGCGGACACTGAAGCTTTCTTT	CAWSPSKLLGADTEAFF
.	.	TRBV23-1	TRBJ1-2	TGCGCCAGCAGTCAGGACCGGGAGCGGAAAGGCTACACCTTC	CASSQDRERKGYTF
.	.	TRBV27	TRBJ2-1	TGTGCCAGCAGTTTCCAAGGAGGGACCTACAATGAGCAGTTCTTC	CASSFQGGTYNEQFF
.	.	TRBV2	TRBJ1-2	TGTGCCAGCAGTGTAGGAGCAAACTATGGCTACACCTTC	CASSVGANYGYTF
.	.	TRBV6-5	TRBJ1-1	TGTGCCAGCAGTTACTCCCGTGGCAACCCAGTGGCTTTCTTT	CASSYSRGNPVAFF
.	TRBD2	TRBV4-1	TRBJ2-7	TGCGCCAGCAGCCAAGATTCTCAGCGGGGGGGCCTCGAGCAGTACTTC	CASSQDSQRGGLEQYF